The 7 T cell receptor beta chains below all came from one sample that was sequenced in a study of beta chain features in type 1 diabetes. Study-level findings and limits: Shorter TCRB CDR3s, moderately but significantly so, marked every one of the four CD4+ subsets in Type 1 diabetes patients.

Of the isolated RNA, all was reverse transcribed, and so the sequenced material was expressed TCRB transcripts. Repertoires were generated with immunoSEQ multiplex PCR, while TCRdb's copy carries only in-frame clones and drops some. Among approximately 280,000 clones listed, 14% to 15% were seen once. The antigens for these receptors are not known. Sequencing was carried out using naive CD4+ T cells from blood. All receptors derive from a man younger than 35 with type 1 diabetes.

The chain has TRBV10-1 and TRBJ2-1; TRBD2 agrees at 11 bases. V dropped 3 bases and J dropped 4; count of bases not matched to a gene: 8. CDR3 length equals 17 residues. Germline V lookup: CDR1 WNHNN, CDR2 SYGVQD (reference sequence). Here the CDR3 reads CASSDVQGLADYNEQFF. CDR3 nucleotides: TGCGCCAGCAGTGATGTTCAGGGACTAGCGGATTACAATGAGCAGTTCTTC.

This clone was seen a handful of times. As DNA, the CDR3 is TGTGCCAGCAGCCTCTTCGGACAGGGGGGGGGTGAGCAGTACTTC. Amino acid sequence: CASSLFGQGGGEQYF. The chain carries TRBV28 and TRBJ2-7; TRBD1 matches at 10 bases. This CDR3 has 15 residues. Losses at the gene ends were 6 bases for V and 7 bases for J; bases not matched to a gene: 12. Germline V gene lookup returns CDR1 MDHEN and CDR2 SYDVKM.

This clone was counted only a few times. This sequence joins TRBV7-9 and TRBJ2-7, with 9 bases identical to TRBD1. The CDR3 spans 16 residues. V gave up 5 bases and J gave up 3 bases; unmatched junction bases: 11. Per the germline V gene, CDR1 is SEHNR and CDR2 is FQNEAQ (reference sequence). The CDR3 DNA reads as TGTGCCAGCAGCCCCTTCGACAGGGGGGTAGTCTACGAGCAGTACTTC. This translates into CASSPFDRGVVYEQYF.

This clone was counted a few times. The chain uses TRBV25-1 and TRBJ2-7; D might be TRBD1 (6 bases). CDR3 length equals 14 residues. Germline lookup yields CDR1 MGHDK and CDR2 SYGVNS. Trimming cost V 3 bases and J 6 bases, with 15 bases left between them. The CDR3 sequence: CASSDPREGGEQYF. The CDR3 DNA reads as TGTGCCAGCAGTGACCCCAGGGAAGGGGGCGAGCAGTACTTC.

The gene calls are TRBV7-8 and TRBJ2-3; 9 bases align to TRBD1. The CDR3 is 16 residues long. V shed 4 bases and J 6 bases; nucleotides not matched to a gene: 11. Germline values: CDR1 SGHVS, CDR2 FQNEAQ. The CDR3 DNA sequence: TGTGCCAGCAGCTCCCCCGGGACAGGGATCTTGGATACGCAGTATTTT. Translation gives CASSSPGTGILDTQYF.

This chain uses TRBV5-6 with TRBJ1-1; D is possibly TRBD1 (6 bases). The CDR3 runs to 13 residues. Germline V lookup: CDR1 SGHDT, CDR2 YYEEEE. V lost 3 bases, J lost 2 bases, and 8 bases lay in between. For the CDR3, the DNA is TGTGCCAGCAGCTGGACAGCTAACACTGAAGCTTTCTTT. It specifies CASSWTANTEAFF.

CDR3 loop: CATKGDRFNQPQHF. CDR3 nucleotides: TGTGCCACCAAAGGGGACAGATTCAATCAGCCCCAGCATTTT. The chain couples TRBV15 to TRBJ1-5; 7 bases agree with TRBD1. The CDR3 runs 14 residues. J lost 3 bases, V lost 7 bases, and 6 bases had no gene match. Germline loops: CDR1 LNHNV, CDR2 YYDKDF (reference sequence).